The next 6 T cell receptor beta chains were all read from a single sample in a study of blood T cells in healthy people across ages. Using a J-beta primer mix together with a sample-barcoded 5' primer, a second PCR was run for about 6 to 11 cycles. TCRdb re-called the 5' RACE reads with MiXCR, one entry per CDR3 protein. The table has a few hundred thousand distinct CDR3 sequences, about 26% seen once. Material: blood. Receptors originate from a woman aged 70-85 years in good health.

A note on this clonotype: The junction differs from germline at one of its ends, possibly a read error. The chain links TRBV7-2 to TRBJ1-2; D gene uncertain. CDR1 and CDR2 (germline): SGHTA, FQGNSA. The CDR3 has 13 amino acids. This CDR3 reads CASSFNPGSYILF. CDR3 bases: TGTGCCAGCAGCTTCAACCCGGGATCATACATCCTTTTC.

The rearrangement uses TRBV7-2 and TRBJ1-5; D may be TRBD1 (5 bases). V was cut by 5 bases and J by 4 bases, with 9 bases left in between. Germline lookup yields CDR1 SGHTA and CDR2 FQGNSA. CDR3 length equals 13 residues. The CDR3: CASSAGLNQPQHF. In DNA, the CDR3 is TGTGCCAGCAGCGCGGGGCTGAATCAGCCCCAGCATTTT.

The rearrangement links TRBV29-1 to TRBJ2-5; 8 bases align to TRBD2. With 6 bases clipped from V and 5 bases from J, the junction kept 11 bases outside the gene matches. Germline V gene data show CDR1 as SQVTM and CDR2 as ANQGSEA. The CDR3 sequence is 14 residues long. CDR3 amino acids: CSVGDGGAYETQYF. CDR3 DNA sequence: TGCAGCGTGGGCGACGGGGGGGCCTACGAGACCCAGTACTTC.

This clonotype appeared a few times. The chain employs TRBV27 and TRBJ1-1; D remains ambiguous. Trimming took off 1 base at V and 14 bases at J, with 17 bases between the two ends. This CDR3 contains 13 residues. Germline values: CDR1 MNHEY, CDR2 SMNVEV (reference sequence). The CDR3 spells CASSLLSLRREFF. The CDR3 DNA sequence: TGTGCCAGCAGTTTATTATCCCTCAGGAGGGAGTTCTTT.

The chain recombines TRBV29-1 with TRBJ1-2, with a tentative D call TRBD1 (5 bases). V lost 6 bases and J lost 4, with 12 bases in between. Germline loops: CDR1 SQVTM, CDR2 ANQGSEA. The CDR3 is 12 residues long. The DNA for the CDR3 is TGCAGCGTGGACTACGACAGCTATGGCTACACCTTC. Its protein product is CSVDYDSYGYTF.

This clonotype occurred a few times. This sequence joins TRBV6-5 and TRBJ2-1; D may be TRBD1 (6 bases). Trimming cost V 4 bases and J 0 bases, with 13 bases left between them. CDR1 and CDR2 (germline): MNHEY, SVGAGI. The CDR3 loop spans 16 amino acids. The CDR3 protein is CASSFTQGSSYNEQFF. The CDR3 DNA reads as TGTGCCAGCAGTTTTACACAGGGAAGCTCCTACAATGAGCAGTTCTTC.